Listed below are T cell receptor beta chains from one sample, sequenced in a study of T cells in Graves' hyperthyroidism and ophthalmopathy. One entry per CDR3 protein, called by TCRdb with MiXCR from the multiplex PCR reads. The sample carries 650,000 to 850,000 distinct CDR3 sequences, approximately 18% recorded once. Sequenced sample: blood. The receptors were gathered from a woman aged 45-65 years with Graves' hyperthyroidism that later progressed to Graves' ophthalmopathy. Both conserved end residues are part of each CDR3. D genes are given only for firm matches. Size values are once, few and many counts, or a class for expanded clones, and some rows have none.

>NA|TRBJ1-2|TRBV3-1|NA
TGTGCCAGCAGCCAAGATCGGCAGGGGCCCATCTACACCTTC
CASSQDRQGPIYTF
>NA|TRBJ2-5|TRBV20-1|TRBD2
TGCAGTGCTAGCCGACTAGCGGGGGGTCAAGAGACCCAGTACTTC
CSASRLAGGQETQYF
>many|TRBJ1-4|TRBV2|TRBD1
TGTGCCAGCAGTGATCAGGGGGGCCTTAATGAAAAACTGTTTTTT
CASSDQGGLNEKLFF
>NA|TRBJ2-7|TRBV6-5|TRBD2
TGTGCCAGCAGTTACAACCTAGCGGGGGGCCTCTACGAGCAGTACTTC
CASSYNLAGGLYEQYF
>many|TRBJ2-1|TRBV3-1|TRBD1
TGTGCCAGCAGCCATGACAGGGGGCGATTCAATGAGCAGTTCTTC
CASSHDRGRFNEQFF
>many|TRBJ1-6|TRBV20-1|NA
TGCAGTGCTAGAGTTAACGGCGATCATAATTCACCCCTCCACTTT
CSARVNGDHNSPLHF
>many|TRBJ2-4|TRBV20-1|NA
TGCAGTGCTAAAGACCACAGGGCGGCCAAAAACATTCAGTACTTC
CSAKDHRAAKNIQYF
>NA|TRBJ2-7|TRBV5-6|NA
TGTGCCAGCAGCTTGGATCGGGGGTTTTACGAGCAGTACTTC
CASSLDRGFYEQYF
>few|TRBJ2-1|TRBV3-1|NA
TGTGCCAGCAGCCAAGATCTAAGGTCCCCCTACAATGAGCAGTTCTTC
CASSQDLRSPYNEQFF
>NA|TRBJ2-1|TRBV15|TRBD1
TGTGCCACCGCTATGAAGGGGGCTTACAATGAGCAGTTCTTC
CATAMKGAYNEQFF
>NA|TRBJ2-2|TRBV10-1|TRBD1
TGCGCCAGCAGTGAGGACAGGGTAGCCGGGGAGCTGTTTTTT
CASSEDRVAGELFF
>NA|TRBJ1-1|TRBV4-1|TRBD1
TGCGCCAGCAGCCCATGGACAGGGGCCGGGAACACTGAAGCTTTCTTT
CASSPWTGAGNTEAFF
>many|TRBJ1-1|TRBV3-1|TRBD1
TGTGCCAGCAGCCATGTCACAGGGGGGAACACTGAAGCTTTCTTT
CASSHVTGGNTEAFF
>few|TRBJ1-2|TRBV20-1|NA
TGCAGTGCTAGAGATAAGGGGCAGGGCTATGGCTACACCTTC
CSARDKGQGYGYTF
>NA|TRBJ2-2|TRBV27|NA
TGTGCCAGCAGATCGGACTTATCGAACACCGGGGAGCTGTTTTTT
CASRSDLSNTGELFF
>many|TRBJ1-5|TRBV2|NA
TGTGCCAGCAGTGTCGACGGAATCAATCAGCCCCAGCATTTT
CASSVDGINQPQHF
>many|TRBJ2-5|TRBV3-1|TRBD2
TGTGCCAGCAGCCAAGAGCGGGGGGCAGGGACCCAGTACTTC
CASSQERGAGTQYF